This T cell receptor (beta chain) was identified in a study of cytotoxic CD8 clonotypes in ibrutinib-treated CLL. About the research overall: When averaged across all of the samples, the counts came to a few hundred thousand productive templates and about 95,000 productive rearrangements.

This clone was detected only a few times. Its antigen is currently unknown. Assay used: immunoSEQ multiplex PCR; TCRdb lists only in-frame clones, some missing. This table holds tens of thousands of clones, about three quarters found once. Study-wide results and limits: At the start, clonality exceeded age-matched healthy donors and followed circulating CD8+ T-cell counts.

TCR beta libraries used about 2 micrograms of DNA from cryopreserved PBMCs. Germline trimming cut 5 bases from V and 5 bases from J; bases unmatched to any gene: 7. The CDR3 totals 14 residues. Germline loops: CDR1 SGHTA, CDR2 FQGNSA. This specimen was PBMCs, taken at disease progression, from a patient treated with ibrutinib. V usage is TRBV7-2 and J usage is TRBJ2-7, with 9 nucleotides matching TRBD1. This clonotype was obtained from a human donor with chronic lymphocytic leukemia. This CDR3 reads CASSQRGQGNEQYF. The CDR3 nucleotides are TGTGCCAGCAGCCAGAGGGGACAGGGTAACGAGCAGTACTTC.